The clone carrying this TCR beta chain was counted ten times or more. Its antigen is currently unknown. These data belong to a study of T cells in Graves' hyperthyroidism and ophthalmopathy. It was uncontrolled infection, other autoimmune disease, pregnancy or lactation that excluded patients. Orbital computed tomography, thyroid ultrasound, serum thyroxine and TRAb, and clinical symptoms together informed the diagnoses. Blood was obtained at the first hyperthyroidism diagnosis, which preceded any ophthalmopathy symptoms. Broader study findings: Among thyroid clonotypes expanded above 0.001, most also appeared in blood.

The CDR3 totals 14 residues. Trimming took 6 bases from V and 5 from J, leaving 16 bases between them. Germline CDR1 reads SNHLY; CDR2 reads FYNNEI. Amplification yielded TCR beta CDR3 regions, with RNA transcripts as the source. Carried out on the TCR CDR3, a first-round RT-PCR used the HTBI primer set. TCRdb recomputed calls from the multiplex PCR reads with MiXCR, one row per CDR3 protein. The table lists hundreds of thousands of distinct CDR3 sequences, roughly a sixth of them singletons. The sequence was collected from a woman in her 50s with Graves' hyperthyroidism that later progressed to Graves' ophthalmopathy. Sequencing was carried out using blood. The gene calls are TRBV2 and TRBJ2-5; a possible D gene is TRBD1 (6 bases). The CDR3 DNA reads TGTGCCAGCAGGGCCGTGGGGGCGCCGGAGACCCAGTACTTC. Translated: CASRAVGAPETQYF.